Below, 3 T cell receptor beta chains from the same sample are listed, as sequenced in a study of blood T cells in healthy people across ages. Primers used in a second PCR of about 7 to 11 cycles were a sample-barcoded 5' primer and a J-beta primer mix. TCRdb itself ran the 5' RACE reads through MiXCR, one entry per CDR3 protein. This table holds about a million distinct CDR3 sequences, 45% to 60% found once. Sequencing used blood. These receptors originate from a woman aged 60-75 years in good health.

The V call is TRBV14, the J call TRBJ2-1; D assignment may be TRBD1 or TRBD2 (5 bases each). The germline gives CDR1 SGHDN, CDR2 FVKESK. Trimming removed 1 base from V and 3 bases from J, with 13 bases in between. The CDR3 is 16 amino acids. The CDR3 reads CASSQVARGRYNEQFF. CDR3 sequence (DNA): TGTGCCAGCAGCCAAGTTGCCCGGGGCCGCTACAATGAGCAGTTCTTC.

This clonotype was picked up a small number of times. This chain connects TRBV20-1 to TRBJ2-3; D might be TRBD1 or TRBD2, each matching 5 bases. V dropped 0 bases and J dropped 8 bases, with 12 bases sitting between them. CDR3 length: 13 residues. The germline V gene has CDR1 DFQATT and CDR2 SNEGSKA (reference sequence). The CDR3 DNA reads as TGCAGTGCTAGAGAGGGGCCCCGGGGTACGCAGTATTTT. Translation: CSAREGPRGTQYF.

This clonotype was counted between two and nine times. The rearrangement joins TRBV29-1 to TRBJ2-3; D not certain. The V end lost 4 bases, the J end lost 4 bases, and 9 bases lay between the germline ends. This CDR3 is 12 amino acids long. CDR1 and CDR2 from the germline V gene are SQVTM and ANQGSEA. The CDR3 reads CSVVGPPDTQYF. CDR3 bases: TGCAGCGTTGTGGGTCCCCCAGATACGCAGTATTTT.